One TCR beta chain is described in this entry. The specificity of this receptor is unknown. No base quality information exists; no much larger clone differs at one position. The immunoSEQ Assay, a bias-controlled multiplex PCR, was used to amplify TCRbeta CDR3 regions from genomic DNA. In the source study's methods: The number of nucleated cells in each sample was estimated by amplification of reference gene primers within the assay. Sequence reads were collapsed and filtered to measure the absolute abundance of every unique TCRbeta CDR3 rearrangement. For each sample, productive Simpson clonality was calculated by taking the square root of Simpson's diversity index across productive rearrangements. The table comes from immuneACCESS by way of TCRdb, which keeps in-frame sequences with V and J called. Part of the clones is missing from these tables; in studies checked, under half for an unresolved V gene and the rest for unknown reasons. The D gene and trimming were derived from the DNA, and the V and J assignments and clone size from that table. The table for this sample lists 200,000 to 250,000 clones; roughly nine tenths of them were counted only once. The biggest ten clones account for roughly 2.4% of the sample.

This sample is drawn from a study of blood T cell repertoires in COVID-19 (dated by TCRdb to about 2020). About the investigation overall: The collaborator samples originated in the United States, Italy and Spain and spanned the acute and convalescent phases of COVID-19. The prospective study material was composed of cDNA or gDNA derived from T cells, B-cell-depleted T cells, or PBMCs. The dataset comprised deeply sampled blood TCRbeta repertoires from subjects exposed to, actively infected with, or recovered from COVID-19. The repertoires were released in a freely available public database meant as a resource for research on the immune response to SARS-CoV-2. The samples were drawn from the first 160 participants of the ongoing ImmuneRACE study and from some 1,300 subjects provided by 6 global collaborators. Sample metadata almost always included a de-identified subject ID, COVID-19 status, age in years and sex. HLA class I and class II types, where available, came from metadata supplied by the sample provider rather than from assay-based typing.

Collaborating institutions collected whole blood in K2EDTA tubes following their own protocols. For TCRbeta analysis, collaborators shipped samples as frozen whole blood, isolated PBMCs, or DNA extracted from either of those sample types. CDR1 and CDR2 are drawn from the germline V gene: SGHAT, FQNNGV. Taken from cysteine to phenylalanine, the CDR3 has 12 residues. Only the CDR3 DNA stays, 36 bases, in frame from base 1. The paper's findings and limits, for the study overall: How much clinical and demographic metadata was included differed by source and by participant, and the metadata was provided uncurated.

The sequence derives from a woman in her fifties or sixties with acute or convalescent COVID-19. The specimen was peripheral blood. The chain uses TRBV11-2 and TRBJ1-5; 8 junctional bases match TRBD1. The CDR3 protein is CDTGQVPEPQHF. The DNA sequence follows: TGTGACACGGGACAGGTGCCAGAGCCCCAGCATTTT.